This T cell receptor (beta chain) stems from a study of response to subunit inactivated influenza vaccine. TCRdb fed the RT-PCR reads into MiXCR, producing one record per CDR3 protein. The data hold 500,000 to 600,000 distinct CDR3 sequences, with less than 8% observed a single time. Points from the study as a whole: The authors suggested that few new T cells are recruited per seasonal influenza vaccination.

This clonotype was seen many times. Its specificity is unknown. The sequence was obtained from a man in his fifties or sixties who received an inactivated influenza vaccine. Here the sequenced sample was PBMCs from blood, taken less than 30 months after vaccination.

This chain's CDR3 is CASSLVQGSGTEAFF. The CDR3, as DNA: TGTGCCAGCAGCTTAGTACAGGGCAGTGGTACTGAAGCTTTCTTT. The V and J genes are TRBV11-2 and TRBJ1-1, with D possibly being TRBD1 (6 bases). The CDR3 runs to 15 residues. The V and J ends lost 1 base and 5 bases respectively, with 14 bases between them. The germline CDR1 and CDR2 sequences are SGHAT and FQNNGV.